The rows below give T cell receptor beta chains drawn from one sample of a study of regulatory T cells in long-lasting Graves disease. Via MiXCR, TCRdb re-called the multiplex PCR reads, giving one row per CDR3 protein. The sample has over 450,000 distinct CDR3 sequences, approximately 12% seen once. The sample was also reused in another study, on T cells in Graves' hyperthyroidism and ophthalmopathy.

Sequencing was performed on peripheral blood mononuclear cells (PBMCs), taken at new diagnosis, from a patient treated with antithyroid drugs. The receptors here all came from a woman in her thirties with Graves disease. Each CDR3 is given with its conserved first and last residue.

14	TRBJ2-7	TRBV4-3	CASSLTASSYEQYF
14	TRBJ2-1	TRBV20-1	CSASPFAFPNEQFF
16	TRBJ2-1	TRBV7-2	CASSLPLADSYNEQFF
13	TRBJ2-7	TRBV27	CASSTGGIDEQYF
16	TRBJ2-7	TRBV7-2	CASSLGISGRSYEQYF
13	TRBJ1-2	TRBV20-1	CSAWDRGDYGYTF
14	TRBJ2-7	TRBV28	CASSSAVVSYEQYF
13	TRBJ1-3	TRBV2	CASKNSSGNTIYF
13	TRBJ2-5	TRBV9	CASSVDPGETQYF
16	TRBJ1-2	TRBV2	CASTRARDRVGTGYTF
13	TRBJ2-7	TRBV25-1	CASSEYVGVEQYF
16	TRBJ2-3	TRBV4-1	CASSHPPDRGTDTQYF
14	TRBJ1-4	TRBV6-2/TRBV6-3	CASSLNWGDEKLFF
15	TRBJ2-5	TRBV19	CASSRAGTNYETQYF
13	TRBJ1-5	TRBV12-3/TRBV12-4	CASSGSGWQPQHF
14	TRBJ1-1	TRBV7-3	CASSYKPNSGEAFF
18	TRBJ2-1	TRBV9	CASSVEPGTSGGYNEQFF
13	TRBJ2-5	TRBV3-1	CASSLAGAETQYF
14	TRBJ2-5	TRBV12-3/TRBV12-4	CASSFSPKWETQYF
12	TRBJ2-7	TRBV20-1	CSANRGAYEQYF
13	TRBJ1-5	TRBV20-1	CSARGGGGQPQHF
17	TRBJ2-4	TRBV28	CASSLVSVNRAKNIQYF
16	TRBJ1-2	TRBV9	CASRDSRGQANYGYTF
16	TRBJ1-6	TRBV20-1	CSARDGDSSYNSPLHF
14	TRBJ2-2	TRBV27	CASSFPPRGGELFF
15	TRBJ1-4	TRBV5-1	CASSRTIATNEKLFF
17	TRBJ2-6	TRBV7-2	CASSWLAGLSGANVLTF